The 15 T cell receptor beta chains in this list originate from one sample, sequenced in a study of blood T cell repertoires in COVID-19. Here immunoSEQ multiplex PCR was the method, and the copy in TCRdb shows in-frame clones only, minus some. The top ten clones hold 1.3% of a sample with fewer than 500,000 clones, more than 75% of them seen once. Sequenced: PBMCs or T cells enriched from blood (not recorded which). Receptors originate from a man aged 30 to 45 who had recovered from COVID-19.

The rearrangement joins TRBV5-4 to TRBJ1-1, with D perhaps matching TRBD1 (5 bases). The ends were cut back, 0 bases at V and 6 bases at J, with 21 bases in the middle. This CDR3 has 17 residues. Germline V gene lookup returns CDR1 SGHNT and CDR2 YYREEE (reference sequence). CDR3 DNA: TGTGCCAGCAGCTTGGGGGGTGGGGCAGAAAACTTCCCTGAAGCTTTCTTT. As protein: CASSLGGGAENFPEAFF.

The V gene is TRBV5-4, the J gene TRBJ2-7; 14 bases agree with TRBD2. The CDR3 length is 17 residues. CDR1 and CDR2 from the germline V gene are SGHNT and YYREEE (reference sequence). The trim removed 4 bases at V and 3 bases at J, leaving 9 bases unmatched. Here the CDR3 DNA reads TGTGCCAGCAGCCCCCCCGGACTAGCGGGGGGAGTCTACGAGCAGTACTTC. Translated: CASSPPGLAGGVYEQYF.

The gene calls are TRBV7-2 and TRBJ1-2; unclear D gene. The V end was cut by 5 bases, the J end by 4 bases, with 11 bases between. CDR3 length: 13 residues. The V gene's germline CDR1 is SGHTA and CDR2 FQGNSA. The CDR3 spells CASSPLNTYGYTF. The CDR3 DNA reads TGTGCCAGCAGCCCCTTAAACACCTATGGCTACACCTTC.

The chain carries TRBV30 and TRBJ1-1; D is unresolved. The CDR3 has 14 amino acids. Germline CDR1 reads GTSNPN; CDR2 reads SVGIG (reference sequence). V was clipped by 1 base and J by 10 bases, with 19 bases between them. The CDR3 spells CAWSAPFDYLPAFF. DNA for the CDR3: TGTGCCTGGAGTGCCCCTTTTGACTATCTCCCAGCTTTCTTT.

The chain couples TRBV4-2 to TRBJ1-2, with 9 bases that match TRBD1. Unmatched junction bases numbered 4, after V lost 0 bases and J lost 8 bases. The germline CDR1 and CDR2 sequences are LGHNA and YNFKEQ. There are 14 residues in the CDR3. The CDR3 spells CASSQDGTGSGYTF. DNA of the CDR3: TGTGCCAGCAGCCAAGACGGGACAGGGAGCGGCTACACCTTC.

This chain connects TRBV7-7 to TRBJ2-2; 10 bases are shared with TRBD1. V lost 4 bases to trimming and J lost 6 bases; unmatched junction nucleotides: 14. In germline, CDR1 is SSHAT, CDR2 FNYEAQ (reference sequence). The CDR3 spans 18 residues. The CDR3 DNA reads TGTGCCAGCAGCTCCCAAGTGGGACAGGGGCAGATCGCCGGGGAGCTGTTTTTT. This codes for CASSSQVGQGQIAGELFF. The whole variable domain, remainder taken from reference TRBV7-7 and TRBJ2-2, is GAGVSQSPRYKVTKRGQDVTLRCDPISSHATLYWYQQALGQGPEFLTYFNYEAQPDKSGLPSDRFSAERPEGSISTLTIQRTEQRDSAMYRCASSSQVGQGQIAGELFFGEGSRLTVL.

J is TRBJ1-6 and V is TRBV5-4, with D hard to call. V lost 5 bases, J lost 9 bases, and 12 bases lay in between. CDR3 length: 13 amino acids. CDR1 is SGHNT, CDR2 YYREEE, per germline (reference sequence). DNA of the CDR3: TGTGCCAGCAGGGCAGGATCAATTTCACCCCTCCACTTT. Its translation is CASRAGSISPLHF.

The V and J genes are TRBV11-2 and TRBJ2-1; no definite D call. V dropped 6 bases and J dropped 4 bases, with 10 bases sitting between them. The CDR3 spans 13 residues. Germline-derived CDR1 and CDR2 are SGHAT and FQNNGV. DNA for the CDR3: TGTGCCAGCAGATCTGCCGCGTACAATGAGCAGTTCTTC. Translating it yields CASRSAAYNEQFF. The full variable domain, in which reference TRBV11-2 and TRBJ2-1 provide the parts outside the CDR3, is EAGVAQSPRYKIIEKRQSVAFWCNPISGHATLYWYQQILGQGPKLLIQFQNNGVVDDSQLPKDRFSAERLKGVDSTLKIQPAKLEDSAVYLCASRSAAYNEQFFGPGTRLTVL.

The rearrangement uses TRBV19 and TRBJ1-3, with a weak D call TRBD1 (5 bases). The CDR3 is 14 residues long. CDR1 is LNHDA and CDR2 is SQIVND in the germline V gene (reference sequence). The V end was cut by 8 bases, the J end by 3 bases, with 14 bases between. The CDR3 loop is CASGAPGRGNTIYF. Here the CDR3 DNA reads TGTGCCAGTGGGGCCCCAGGGCGTGGAAACACCATATATTTT. Filled out from reference TRBV19 and TRBJ1-3, the complete variable domain reads DGGITQSPKYLFRKEGQNVTLSCEQNLNHDAMYWYRQDPGQGLRLIYYSQIVNDFQKGDIAEGYSVSREKKESFPLTVTSAQKNPTAFYLCASGAPGRGNTIYFGEGSWLTVV.

The chain recombines TRBV7-8 with TRBJ1-2, with 8 bases fitting TRBD1. J gave up 5 bases and V 0 bases, and 5 bases lay outside the gene matches. CDR3 size: 15 residues. CDR1 and CDR2 (germline): SGHVS, FQNEAQ. CDR3 in amino acids: CASSLAGQGGYGYTF. The CDR3 region has the DNA TGTGCCAGCAGCTTAGCCGGACAGGGCGGATATGGCTACACCTTC.

The chain links TRBV5-4 to TRBJ2-5; D is possibly TRBD2 (5 bases). Germline CDR1 and CDR2: SGHNT and YYREEE (reference sequence). The CDR3 length is 13 residues. The V end was cut by 4 bases, the J end by 5 bases, with 12 bases between. CDR3 coding DNA: TGTGCCAGCAGCCCAACTAGTATTGAGACCCAGTACTTC. This gives the protein CASSPTSIETQYF.

This sequence joins TRBV27 and TRBJ1-6; D gene ambiguous. The CDR3 covers 18 residues. CDR1 and CDR2 from the germline V gene are MNHEY and SMNVEV (reference sequence). The germline V and J ends were trimmed by 4 bases and 0 bases, with 16 bases remaining between them. The CDR3 nucleotides read TGTGCCAGCAGTTCCCTGCGAGGGCCGAGCTCCTATAATTCACCCCTCCACTTT. Protein: CASSSLRGPSSYNSPLHF.

This chain joins TRBV27 and TRBJ2-2; 9 nucleotides align to TRBD1. This CDR3 has 19 amino acids. Germline V gene lookup returns CDR1 MNHEY and CDR2 SMNVEV (reference sequence). The junction had 14 bases not matched to a gene; V was cut back by 0 bases and J by 6 bases. The CDR3 region is CASSLSARPGQGSAGELFF. The CDR3 region has the DNA TGTGCCAGCAGTTTATCTGCTCGCCCGGGACAGGGTAGCGCCGGGGAGCTGTTTTTT.

This clone was seen a single time. The chain uses TRBV20-1 and TRBJ2-3; no reliable D call. Germline V gives CDR1 DFQATT, CDR2 SNEGSKA (reference sequence). The CDR3 is made up of 15 amino acids. The V end lost 3 bases, the J end lost 2 bases, and 15 bases lay between the germline ends. CDR3 sequence: CSASLPTTLTDTQYF. In DNA, the CDR3 is TGCAGTGCTAGTCTCCCGACAACCCTCACAGATACGCAGTATTTT.

A few counts support this clone. J is TRBJ2-5 and V is TRBV10-3, with TRBD2 matching over 8 bases. The V gene end was trimmed by 7 bases and the J gene end by 5 bases; junction bases not matched to a gene: 6. Germline assignment: CDR1 ENHRY and CDR2 SYGVKD. There are 13 residues in the CDR3. The CDR3 DNA follows: TGTGCCATCACCCCGGGACTAGGGGAGACCCAGTACTTC. This gives the protein CAITPGLGETQYF.